This paragraph reports one TCR beta chain. Its recognized antigen is unknown. The data stem from a study of cytomegalovirus exposure and HLA in healthy donors (dated by TCRdb to the late 2010s). In terms of the full investigation: An earlier analysis of roughly 610 of the donors reported approximately 260 Gb of sequence data and 117 million unique TCR beta sequences obtained from approximately 180 million T cells. Genome-wide SNP genotypes for about three fifths of the roughly 670 donors were used in a later genetic analysis, which treated that subset as a discovery cohort. HLA typing included class I and class II loci at four-digit resolution. In the later analysis, no new phenotypic data were used to find candidate immune exposures; instead, reliance was placed on TCR beta sequences and their occurrence across donors. The number of typed donors differed by locus: about 620-640 for A, B, C, DRB1 and DQB1; 500 to 550 for DQA1; 606 for DPA1; and roughly 490 for DPB1. Four or five DR-DQ haplotypes were handled as single units for association and clustering because linkage in the cohort was strong. An earlier analysis of 587 of the donors used high-throughput TCR beta sequencing to judge whether each TCR beta V gene segment behaved as functional or pseudogenic. Approximately 300 gigabases of sequencing data and around 85 million unique TCR sequences made up an early release that covered around 640 HLA-typed donors. Every repertoire in the discovery cohort had been generated on one and the same sequencing platform. The study profiled the T cell repertoires of about 640 subjects by immunosequencing and related them to cytomegalovirus serostatus. The study combined high-throughput TCR immunosequencing, statistical association of individual TCRs with disease status, and machine learning to predict cytomegalovirus infection status. Donor age, sex, ethnicity and CMV serostatus were compiled together with the repertoire data. The genetic ancestry cluster associated with self-reported Caucasian donors included 81% of the 300 to 400 genotyped donors. In addition to the first cohort of several hundred subjects, a separate validation cohort of around 110 different subjects was used. Among almost 400 genotyped donors of the cohort, an average of roughly 240,000 unique TCR beta nucleotide sequences were sequenced per donor, roughly a sixth of them non-productive. A later analysis re-examined previously published TCR beta repertoires from more than 600 donors and added high-resolution HLA genotyping to investigate patterns of TCR occurrence. The study aimed to test whether signatures of past pathogen exposure could be identified by cataloging public T cell receptors. Overall results and qualifications from the work: The 87-base-pair reads could not distinguish some IMGT-functional V segments, including TRBV6-2 and TRBV6-3, so those segments were excluded. Correlated functional status among segregating V segments might be attributable to linkage disequilibrium, but an unknown experimental factor could not be ruled out. It was suggested by the authors that the approach could potentially be generalized to other disease states and immunological phenotypes. Most TCR sequences were observed very rarely across donors, whereas some public TCRs were present in many individuals. According to a later genetic analysis, donors in an Asian-associated ancestry cluster had fewer N-insertions in productive TCRs than the approximately 670-donor mean. Most CMV-associated TCR beta chains appeared to be HLA-restricted in a later analysis, and the HLA associations seemed to be driven largely by CMV exposure. A further reported finding was that TCR beta sequences accurately predicted the HLA-A and HLA-B alleles for most subjects in the first cohort. Only TCR beta chains were sequenced in this cohort, and the absence of alpha or paired-chain data limited detectable features. Cytomegalovirus status was reported to be diagnosed by the classifier with high specificity and sensitivity in both the original and validation cohorts. Because HLA typing was missing for some donors at each locus, association tests included only the typed subset. In an earlier analysis of some 550 of the donors, most TCR beta V segments were observed in productive rearrangements about 87% or about 30% of the time, broadly matching IMGT annotations. A cluster of highly shared sequence variants was judged likely to be a technical artifact of the sequencing pipeline. Immune exposure information for the cohort was limited to CMV serostatus. About 17 rarely observed V segments, including chromosome 9 orphons, were excluded from the earlier analysis of about 600 of the donors because counts were too low. A few of the identified cytomegalovirus-associated TCR beta chains were confirmed in vitro to be specific for cytomegalovirus antigens. A later analysis found that TCR association rates varied across HLA loci, with DRB1 alleles showing the most associated TCRs and HLA-C alleles the fewest. An association between a missense DCLRE1C variant and V-gene and J-gene trimming of TCR beta chains was found in a later genetic analysis and replicated in an independent cohort. At a false discovery rate of 0.05, a later analysis linked 15,000 to 20,000 TCR beta sequences to specific HLA alleles. A later analysis found that HLA-associated TCR beta chains were more clonally expanded and had lower generation probabilities than equally common non-associated chains. Assigning TCR associations to individual alleles was difficult when HLA alleles, especially DR and DQ, strongly co-occurred. Sequencing depth was assumed to be roughly uniform across donors in the presence/absence analyses, though that assumption may not hold. A later analysis reported that several top co-occurrence clusters appeared linked to parvovirus B19, influenza, CMV and Epstein-Barr virus. In the study, some 160 TCR beta chains were listed as associated with cytomegalovirus.

The cohort comprised hundreds of healthy bone marrow donors. All cohort members were sampled while nominally healthy, although unrecorded immune exposures were likely present. The donor was CMV seropositive and belonged to the group of 250 to 300 seropositive cohort members. A peripheral blood sample was collected from each donor, and TCR beta sequencing was performed on peripheral blood mononuclear cells. The Qiagen DNeasy Blood Extraction Kit was used to extract genomic DNA from the blood cell samples. The library was built by means of the immunoSEQ multiplex PCR assay. A mixture of 60 forward primers for TCR Vbeta segments and 13 reverse primers for TCR Jbeta segments was used in the multiplex PCR. The CDR3 region of rearranged TCR beta genes was amplified from genomic DNA by a multiplex PCR assay. Amplified TCR beta libraries were sequenced as 87-base-pair reads on the Illumina HiSeq System. The study's processing was this. A later analysis counted 65 million to 90 million unique TCR beta chains across the 550 to 750 repertoires, and around 9.9 million of these chains were shared by at least two donors. Raw reads were error-corrected and collapsed into unique sequences with a nearest-neighbor algorithm that merged closely related sequences to remove PCR and sequencing errors. Alignment of CDR3 sequences to IMGT reference sequences was used to assign V, D and J gene segments. For a sequence to be retained, a match of at least six nucleotides was required to both a V gene segment and a J gene segment. A rearrangement was called productive if the CDR3 had no stop codons and remained in frame with V and J, and every other rearrangement was called non-productive. CDR3 was defined according to IMGT convention as the region running from the second conserved V-encoded cysteine to the conserved J-encoded phenylalanine. The earlier analysis of about 560 of the donors excluded any sequence lacking an unambiguous match to a single V gene segment. An earlier analysis of a few hundred of the donors called V segments functional above 56.7% productive rearrangements and segregating when the between-donor standard deviation exceeded 5%. To diagnose cytomegalovirus status from the catalog of TCR beta chain sequences, a statistical classification framework was built. V and J gene assignment, in a later analysis, came from comparing TCR nucleotide sequences with IMGT/GENE-DB human TR gene sequences. In a later analysis, CDR3 sequences and most-parsimonious VDJ recombination scenarios were assigned using the TCRdist pipeline. A later analysis defined each TCR beta chain by its CDR3 amino acid sequence plus V-gene family, and excluded reads lacking a unique V-gene family. As a way to deal with suspected cross-contamination and a sequencing artifact, a later analysis dropped hundreds of nucleotide sequences that were highly shared and had low generation probability. In a later analysis, a clonal expansion index for each public chain was calculated from normalized within-repertoire ranks of inferred template counts. A later analysis computed generation probabilities with a VDJ recombination model fitted to out-of-frame rearrangements, and checked the results against IGoR. A later analysis scored TCR-TCR, TCR-HLA and TCR-CMV co-occurrence with hypergeometric tests, applying a repertoire-size bias correction to TCR pairs. False discovery rates were estimated in a later analysis by permuting HLA or CMV assignments 20 times. In a later analysis, co-occurring TCRs were grouped using DBSCAN, and TCRdist sequence similarity was added for clustering within HLA-allele-positive subsets. Co-occurrence clustering excluded repertoires with fewer than 30,000 or more than 120,000 public chains, plus five with anomalous nucleotide sharing. As stored in TCRdb, this immuneACCESS dataset retains in-frame rearrangements with V and J assigned. A fraction of the clones does not appear; measured against another copy, unresolved V genes explain less than half of the discrepancy, and the remainder lacks a known reason. V and J calls plus clone size are reproduced from that table; the DNA served to infer D and trimming. The table held for this sample gives approximately 52,000 clones. The top ten clones comprise approximately 10% of the sample.

The junction shows trimming of 5 bases on V and 8 bases on J, plus 15 bases between the germline ends. Via the germline V gene, CDR1 is SGHTA and CDR2 FQGNSA. The CDR3 runs 13 residues from the cysteine to the phenylalanine. This entry keeps only the CDR3 DNA: 39 bases, framed from base 1. The sample was PBMCs. The rearrangement joined TRBV7-2 to TRBJ1-2, with a tentative D gene TRBD1 over 5 matching bases. The source of this sequence is a man over 45 in good health and CMV-seropositive. Here the CDR3 is given as CASSRGRAEGYTF. In nucleotides, the sequence is TGTGCCAGCAGCAGGGGCCGGGCGGAGGGCTACACCTTC.